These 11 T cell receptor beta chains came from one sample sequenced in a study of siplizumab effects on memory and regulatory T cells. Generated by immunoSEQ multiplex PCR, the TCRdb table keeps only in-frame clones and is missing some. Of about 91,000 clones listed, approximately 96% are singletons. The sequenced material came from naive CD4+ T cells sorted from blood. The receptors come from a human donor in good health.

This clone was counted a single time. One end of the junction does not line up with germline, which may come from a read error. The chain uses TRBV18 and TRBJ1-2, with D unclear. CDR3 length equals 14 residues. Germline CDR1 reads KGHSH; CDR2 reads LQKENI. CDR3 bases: TGTGTCAGCTCACCAACCGAGGGTAACTATGGCTACACCTTC. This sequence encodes CVSSPTEGNYGYTF. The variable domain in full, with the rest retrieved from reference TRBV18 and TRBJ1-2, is NAGVMQNPRHLVRRRGQEARLRCSPMKGHSHVYWYRQLPEEGLKFMVYLQKENIIDESGMPKERFSAEFPKEGPSILRIQQVVRGDSAAYFCVSSPTEGNYGYTFGSGTRLTVV.

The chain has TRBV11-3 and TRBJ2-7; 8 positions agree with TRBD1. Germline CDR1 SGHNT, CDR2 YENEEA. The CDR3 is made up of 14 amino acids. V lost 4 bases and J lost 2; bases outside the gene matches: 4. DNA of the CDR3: TGTGCCAGCAGCTCCACAGGGGGGCCCTACGAGCAGTACTTC. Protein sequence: CASSSTGGPYEQYF.

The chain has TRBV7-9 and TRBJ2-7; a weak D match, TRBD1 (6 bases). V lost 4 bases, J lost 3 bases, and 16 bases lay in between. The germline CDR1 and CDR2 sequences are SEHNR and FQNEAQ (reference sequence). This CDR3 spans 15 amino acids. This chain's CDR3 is CASSSPVTGHYEQYF. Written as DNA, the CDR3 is TGTGCCAGCAGCTCACCCGTCACAGGGCACTACGAGCAGTACTTC. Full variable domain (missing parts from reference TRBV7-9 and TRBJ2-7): DTGVSQNPRHKITKRGQNVTFRCDPISEHNRLYWYRQTLGQGPEFLTYFQNEAQLEKSRLLSDRFSAERPKGSFSTLEIQRTEQGDSAMYLCASSSPVTGHYEQYFGPGTRLTVT.

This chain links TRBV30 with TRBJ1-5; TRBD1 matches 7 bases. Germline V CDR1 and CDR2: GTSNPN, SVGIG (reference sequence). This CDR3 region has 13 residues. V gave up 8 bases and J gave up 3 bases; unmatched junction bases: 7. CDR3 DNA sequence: TGTGCCACCTCAGGGGGGGCCAATCAGCCCCAGCATTTT. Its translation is CATSGGANQPQHF.

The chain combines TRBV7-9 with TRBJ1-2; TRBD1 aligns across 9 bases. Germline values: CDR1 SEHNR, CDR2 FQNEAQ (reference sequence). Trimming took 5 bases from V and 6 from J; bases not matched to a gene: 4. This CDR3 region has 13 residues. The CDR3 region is CASSIGTGNGYTF. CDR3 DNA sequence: TGTGCCAGCAGCATCGGGACAGGGAATGGCTACACCTTC.

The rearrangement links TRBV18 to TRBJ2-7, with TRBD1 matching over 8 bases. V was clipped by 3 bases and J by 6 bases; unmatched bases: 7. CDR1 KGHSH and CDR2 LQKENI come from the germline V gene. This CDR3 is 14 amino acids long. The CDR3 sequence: CASSPPGTGGEQYF. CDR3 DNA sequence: TGTGCCAGCTCACCGCCAGGGACAGGAGGCGAGCAGTACTTC. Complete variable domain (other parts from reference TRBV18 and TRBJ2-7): NAGVMQNPRHLVRRRGQEARLRCSPMKGHSHVYWYRQLPEEGLKFMVYLQKENIIDESGMPKERFSAEFPKEGPSILRIQQVVRGDSAAYFCASSPPGTGGEQYFGPGTRLTVT.

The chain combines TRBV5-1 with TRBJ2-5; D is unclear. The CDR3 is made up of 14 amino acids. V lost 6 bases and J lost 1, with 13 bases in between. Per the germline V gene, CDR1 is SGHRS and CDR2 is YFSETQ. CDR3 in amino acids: CASKFVSSQETQYF. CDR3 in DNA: TGCGCCAGCAAATTTGTTAGCTCCCAAGAGACCCAGTACTTC.

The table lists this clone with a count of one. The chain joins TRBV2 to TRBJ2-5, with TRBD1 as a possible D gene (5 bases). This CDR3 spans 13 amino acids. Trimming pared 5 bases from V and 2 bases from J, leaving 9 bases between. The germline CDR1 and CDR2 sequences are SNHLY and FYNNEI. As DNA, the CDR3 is TGTGCCAGCAGTAAAGACAGTCAAGAGACCCAGTACTTC. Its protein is CASSKDSQETQYF.

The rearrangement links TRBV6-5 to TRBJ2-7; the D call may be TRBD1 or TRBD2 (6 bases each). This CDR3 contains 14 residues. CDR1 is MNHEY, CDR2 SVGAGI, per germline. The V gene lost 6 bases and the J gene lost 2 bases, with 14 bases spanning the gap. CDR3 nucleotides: TGTGCCAGCAGGGTGGAGGGGGGCCCCTACGAGCAGTACTTC. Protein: CASRVEGGPYEQYF.

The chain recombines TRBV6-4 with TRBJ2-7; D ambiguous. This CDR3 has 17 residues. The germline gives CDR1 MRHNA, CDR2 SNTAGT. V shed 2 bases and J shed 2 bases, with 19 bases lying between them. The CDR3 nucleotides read TGTGCCAGCAGTGACACGAAGATGCCCCAACAAGCCTACGAGCAGTACTTC. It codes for CASSDTKMPQQAYEQYF.

The CDR3 region is CASSQGSWTTSYEQYF. CDR3 nucleotides: TGCGCCAGCAGCCAAGGATCTTGGACTACTTCCTACGAGCAGTACTTC. The chain carries TRBV4-1 and TRBJ2-7, with D tentatively TRBD2 (6 bases). Trimming cost V 1 base and J 1 base, with 14 bases left between them. Germline V gene lookup returns CDR1 MGHRA and CDR2 YSYEKL. The CDR3 has 16 amino acids.